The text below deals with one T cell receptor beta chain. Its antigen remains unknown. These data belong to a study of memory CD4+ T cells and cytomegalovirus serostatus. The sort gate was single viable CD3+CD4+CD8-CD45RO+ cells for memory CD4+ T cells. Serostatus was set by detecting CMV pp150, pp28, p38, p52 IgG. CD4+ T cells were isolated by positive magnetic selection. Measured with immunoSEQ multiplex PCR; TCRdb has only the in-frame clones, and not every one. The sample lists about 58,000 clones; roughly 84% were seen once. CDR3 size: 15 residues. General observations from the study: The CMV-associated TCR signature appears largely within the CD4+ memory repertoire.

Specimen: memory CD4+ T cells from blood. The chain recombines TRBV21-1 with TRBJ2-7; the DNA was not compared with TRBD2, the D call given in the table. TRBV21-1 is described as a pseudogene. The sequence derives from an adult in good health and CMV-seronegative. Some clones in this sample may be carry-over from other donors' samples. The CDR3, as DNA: TGTGCCAGCAGCGTACTAGCGGGATATCGGTACGAGCAGTACTTC. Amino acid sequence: CASSVLAGYRYEQYF.